The present entry profiles one TCR beta chain with its context. The antigen this receptor binds is unknown. Per-base qualities were not stored, and no clone one base away is much larger. The cohort comprised around 700 healthy bone marrow donors. Cohort members were all nominally healthy when sampled, although unrecorded immune exposures were likely present. The donor was CMV seronegative and belonged to the group of 352 seronegative cohort members. A peripheral blood sample was collected from each donor, and TCR beta sequencing was performed on peripheral blood mononuclear cells. Genomic DNA extraction from the blood cell samples was performed with the Qiagen DNeasy Blood Extraction Kit. This entry is derived from a study of cytomegalovirus exposure and HLA in healthy donors (dated by TCRdb to 2016 to 2017). About the investigation overall: According to an earlier analysis of around 600 of the donors, 200 million or so T cells yielded 95 million to 140 million unique TCR beta sequences and approximately 300 Gb of sequence data. An early release covering 550 to 700 HLA-typed donors comprised 300 to 350 gigabases of sequencing data and around 80 million unique TCR sequences. The genetic ancestry cluster associated with self-reported Caucasian donors included 81% of the 350 to 500 genotyped donors. The aim of the study was to test whether cataloging public T cell receptors could identify signatures of past pathogen exposure. The study profiled the T cell repertoires of fewer than 850 subjects by immunosequencing and related them to cytomegalovirus serostatus. A separate validation cohort of 100 to 150 different subjects was used in addition to the approximately 700-subject first cohort. To predict cytomegalovirus infection status, the study brought together high-throughput TCR immunosequencing, statistical association of individual TCRs with disease status, and machine learning. A later analysis re-analyzed previously published TCR beta repertoires from approximately 670 donors and added high-resolution HLA genotyping to study TCR occurrence patterns. The later analysis used no new phenotypic data to find candidate immune exposures, relying instead on TCR beta sequences and their occurrence across donors. An earlier analysis of 587 of the donors applied high-throughput TCR beta sequencing to assess whether each TCR beta V gene segment acted as functional or pseudogenic. Donor age, sex, ethnicity and CMV serostatus were compiled alongside the repertoire data. A later genetic analysis took genome-wide SNP genotypes for about 55% of the roughly 700 donors and used that subset as a discovery cohort. Every discovery cohort repertoire had been produced on one sequencing platform. Both class I and class II loci were covered by HLA typing, at four-digit resolution. Typing coverage differed by locus: A, B, C, DRB1 and DQB1 were typed in about 620-630 donors, DQA1 in around 500, DPA1 in around 610, and DPB1 in 450 to 490. A handful of DR-DQ haplotypes were treated as single units for association and clustering because of strong linkage in the cohort. Among 300 to 450 genotyped donors of the cohort, an average of around 240,000 unique TCR beta nucleotide sequences were sequenced per donor, around 20% of them non-productive.

The study at large found these results: Over 15 rarely observed V segments, including chromosome 9 orphons, were excluded from the earlier analysis of approximately 600 of the donors because counts were too low. A further reported finding was that TCR beta sequences accurately predicted the HLA-A and HLA-B alleles for most subjects in the first cohort. Correlated functional status among segregating V segments might reflect linkage disequilibrium, but an unknown experimental factor could not be ruled out. A few of the identified cytomegalovirus-associated TCR beta chains were confirmed in vitro to be specific for cytomegalovirus antigens. The classifier was reported to diagnose cytomegalovirus status with high specificity and sensitivity in both the original and validation cohorts. Some IMGT-functional V segments, including TRBV6-2 and TRBV6-3, could not be told apart with the 87-base-pair reads, so those segments were excluded. According to the authors, the approach could potentially be generalized to other disease states and immunological phenotypes. In an earlier analysis of roughly 500 of the donors, most TCR beta V segments appeared in productive rearrangements about 87% or about 30% of the time, broadly matching IMGT annotations. At a false discovery rate of 0.05, a later analysis linked under 20,000 TCR beta sequences to specific HLA alleles. A later analysis found that most CMV-associated TCR beta chains appeared HLA-restricted, with HLA associations seemingly driven largely by CMV exposure. V-gene and J-gene trimming of TCR beta chains was associated with a missense DCLRE1C variant in a later genetic analysis, and the association was replicated in an independent cohort. Roughly uniform sequencing depth across donors was assumed in presence/absence analyses, although this assumption may not hold. Across donors, most TCR sequences were observed very rarely, whereas some public TCRs were present in many individuals. According to a later genetic analysis, donors in an Asian-associated ancestry cluster had fewer N-insertions in productive TCRs than the approximately 650-donor mean. A cluster of highly shared sequence variants was judged likely to be a technical artifact of the sequencing pipeline. Because HLA typing was missing for some donors at each locus, association tests included only the typed subset. In a later analysis, HLA-associated TCR beta chains showed more clonal expansion and lower generation probabilities than non-associated chains that were equally common. In a later analysis, the rate of TCR association differed among HLA loci, with DRB1 alleles having the most associated TCRs and HLA-C alleles having the fewest. In this cohort, only TCR beta chains were sequenced, and detectable features were limited by the absence of alpha or paired-chain data. CMV serostatus was the only immune exposure information available for the cohort. A later analysis reported that several top co-occurrence clusters appeared linked to parvovirus B19, influenza, CMV and Epstein-Barr virus. A total of roughly 160 TCR beta chains were listed by the study as associated with cytomegalovirus. Strong co-occurrence of HLA alleles, especially DR and DQ, made assigning TCR associations to individual alleles difficult.

Library creation used the immunoSEQ multiplex PCR assay. The multiplex PCR relied on a mix of 60 forward primers for TCR Vbeta segments and 13 reverse primers for TCR Jbeta segments. The CDR3 region of rearranged TCR beta genes was amplified from genomic DNA with a multiplex PCR assay. The amplified TCR beta libraries were sequenced on the Illumina HiSeq System as 87-base-pair reads. Processing in the source paper ran as follows. A later analysis counted about 80 million unique TCR beta chains across the 500 to 850 repertoires, and roughly 11 million of these chains were shared by at least two donors. Raw reads were error-corrected and collapsed into unique sequences with a nearest-neighbor algorithm that merged closely related sequences to remove PCR and sequencing errors. V, D and J gene segments were assigned by aligning CDR3 sequences to IMGT reference sequences. For a sequence to be retained, a match of at least six nucleotides was required to both a V gene segment and a J gene segment. Rearrangements were called productive when the CDR3 lacked stop codons and stayed in frame with V and J; all others were non-productive. Following IMGT convention, CDR3 was defined as the stretch from the second conserved V-encoded cysteine to the conserved J-encoded phenylalanine. The earlier analysis of 587 of the donors excluded any sequence lacking an unambiguous match to a single V gene segment. In an earlier analysis of 500 to 750 of the donors, V segments were called functional above 56.7% productive rearrangements and were called segregating when the between-donor standard deviation exceeded 5%. To diagnose cytomegalovirus status from the catalog of TCR beta chain sequences, a statistical classification framework was built. V and J gene assignment, in a later analysis, came from comparing TCR nucleotide sequences with IMGT/GENE-DB human TR gene sequences. The TCRdist pipeline was used in a later analysis to assign CDR3 sequences and most-parsimonious VDJ recombination scenarios. A later analysis defined each TCR beta chain by its CDR3 amino acid sequence plus V-gene family, and excluded reads lacking a unique V-gene family. In a later analysis, 500 to 650 highly shared, low-generation-probability nucleotide sequences were removed to address suspected cross-contamination and a sequencing artifact. For each public chain, a later analysis derived a clonal expansion index from normalized ranks of inferred template counts within each repertoire. Generation probabilities in a later analysis came from a VDJ recombination model fitted to out-of-frame rearrangements, and those results were checked against IGoR. In a later analysis, TCR-TCR, TCR-HLA and TCR-CMV co-occurrence was scored with hypergeometric tests, and a repertoire-size bias correction was applied to TCR pairs. To estimate false discovery rates, a later analysis permuted the HLA or CMV assignments 20 times. A later analysis grouped co-occurring TCRs with DBSCAN, adding TCRdist sequence similarity when clustering within HLA-allele-positive subsets. Co-occurrence clustering excluded repertoires with fewer than 30,000 or more than 120,000 public chains, plus five with anomalous nucleotide sharing. TCRdb took over this immuneACCESS table, retaining in-frame rearrangements with V and J assigned. Such tables are incomplete; in checked studies, under half of the missing clones stem from an unresolved V gene, and the remainder is unexplained. V and J calls and clone size are as listed in that table; D and trimming were resolved from the DNA. The sample data list under 250,000 clones, and about 80% of these were observed just once. The ten top clones hold roughly 3% of the sample.

The CDR3 holds 13 amino acids from the cysteine to the phenylalanine. Only CDR3 DNA remains: 39 bases, in frame from the first base. V gives up 3 bases and J gives up 7 bases, and the segment between their germline ends measures 10 bases. According to the germline V gene (reference sequence), CDR1 reads LNHNV and CDR2 reads YYDKDF. Sample: PBMCs. The sequence joins TRBV15 to TRBJ1-5, with the D gene not confidently named. The clonotype originates from a woman in her 30s in good health and CMV-seronegative. The encoded CDR3 is CATSREGPQPQHF. The sequenced DNA is TGTGCCACCAGCAGGGAGGGTCCCCAGCCCCAGCATTTT.